This T cell receptor beta chain comes out of a study of vaccination and CD4 T cells after COVID-19. With the Oncomine TCR Beta short-read assay, DNA from cultured CD4+ T cells was sequenced. TCRdb passed the PCR reads through MiXCR, listing each CDR3 protein once. Here the sample spans about 7,100 distinct CDR3 sequences, around 73% being singletons. Treatment denoted: roughly ten-day PBMC culture with coronavirus spike peptide pools or control peptides (ViraFEST assay). The CDR3 loop spans 15 amino acids. Germline V CDR1 and CDR2: SGHTA, FQGNSA. V lost 7 bases to trimming and J lost 0 bases, with 12 bases between them. About this clonotype: No antigen is known for it.

V and J are TRBV7-2 and TRBJ2-2; a weak D match, TRBD1 (5 bases). This TCR derives from a human donor who had recovered from COVID-19. Sequenced input: CD4+ T cells from blood, cultured in vitro. CDR3 in amino acids: CASKIDRSNTGELFF. In DNA form, the CDR3 reads TGTGCCAGCAAGATTGACAGATCGAACACCGGGGAGCTGTTTTTT.